This T cell receptor beta chain emerged from a study of blood T cells in healthy people across ages. Overall study results and limits: A roughly linear age-dependent decrease characterized TCR beta diversity per million T cells.

Concerning this clonotype: Its target is not known.

Then a second PCR, running roughly 7 to 11 cycles, was carried out with a sample-barcoded 5' primer and a J-beta primer mix. TCRdb fed the 5' RACE reads into MiXCR, producing one record per CDR3 protein. The data contain some 1,800,000 distinct CDR3 sequences, 30% to 40% of them singletons. The CDR3 is 14 residues long. The ends were cut back, 1 base at V and 1 base at J, with 11 bases in the middle. Germline loops: CDR1 DFQATT, CDR2 SNEGSKA (reference sequence). Material for sequencing was blood. The V gene is TRBV20-1, the J gene TRBJ2-7; perhaps TRBD2 as D (7 bases). The source of this sequence is a human donor in good health. Written as DNA, the CDR3 is TGCAGTGCTAGAGTGGGGGGGCGATCCTACGAGCAGTACTTC. Protein sequence: CSARVGGRSYEQYF.